This T cell receptor (beta chain) appears in the sequencing data of a study of TIL therapy for anti-PD-1-resistant metastatic lung cancer. Sequencing used immunoSEQ v3. Libraries were prepared by immunoSEQ multiplex PCR; TCRdb keeps only in-frame clonotypes and omits some of them. The data hold just under 60,000 clones, with roughly 80% observed a single time. CDR1 SGHNT and CDR2 YENEEA come from the germline V gene. The CDR3 totals 18 residues. The V end was cut by 5 bases, the J end by 1 base, with 22 bases between. Time point indicated: pre-treatment sample, taken before nivolumab and TIL therapy. The sequencing here drew on blood, taken at baseline. The chain combines TRBV11-3 with TRBJ2-3, with D perhaps TRBD2 (7 bases). The sequence came from a person aged 25 to 80 with non-small cell lung cancer. In nucleotides, the CDR3 is TGTGCCAGCAGCACACCGGTGAGGGGGGGCGCGGGCACAGATACGCAGTATTTT. It specifies CASSTPVRGGAGTDTQYF.